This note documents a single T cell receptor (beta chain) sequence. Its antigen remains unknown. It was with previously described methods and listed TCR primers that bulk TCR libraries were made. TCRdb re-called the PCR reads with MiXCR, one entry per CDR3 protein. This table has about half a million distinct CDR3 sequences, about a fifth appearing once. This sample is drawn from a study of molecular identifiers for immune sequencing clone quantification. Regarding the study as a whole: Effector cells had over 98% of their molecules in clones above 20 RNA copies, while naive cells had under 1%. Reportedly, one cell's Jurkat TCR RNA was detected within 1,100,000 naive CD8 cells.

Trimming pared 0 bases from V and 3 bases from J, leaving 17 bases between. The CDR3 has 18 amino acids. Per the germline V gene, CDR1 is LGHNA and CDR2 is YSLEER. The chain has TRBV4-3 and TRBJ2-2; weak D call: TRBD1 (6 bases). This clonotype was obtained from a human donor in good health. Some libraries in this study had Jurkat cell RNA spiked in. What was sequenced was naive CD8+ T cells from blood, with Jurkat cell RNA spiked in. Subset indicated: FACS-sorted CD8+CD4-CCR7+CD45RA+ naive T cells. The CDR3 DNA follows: TGCGCCAGCAGCCAAGATCTTAATGGGGGCCCCTACACCGGGGAGCTGTTTTTT. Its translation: CASSQDLNGGPYTGELFF.